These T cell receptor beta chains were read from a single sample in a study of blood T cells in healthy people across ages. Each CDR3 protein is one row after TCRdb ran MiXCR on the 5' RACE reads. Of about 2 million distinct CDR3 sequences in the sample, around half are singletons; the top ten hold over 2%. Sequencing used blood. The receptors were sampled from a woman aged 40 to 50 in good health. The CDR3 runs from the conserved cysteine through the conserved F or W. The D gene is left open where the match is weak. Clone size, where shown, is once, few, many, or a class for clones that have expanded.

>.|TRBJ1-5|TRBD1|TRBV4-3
CASSPHPGQEDQPQHF
TGCGCCAGCAGCCCACATCCGGGACAGGAAGATCAGCCCCAGCATTTT
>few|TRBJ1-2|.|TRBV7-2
CASSTPGEVNYGYTF
TGTGCCAGCAGCACCCCAGGGGAAGTAAACTATGGCTACACCTTC
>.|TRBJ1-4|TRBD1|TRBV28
CASSLGTGVSNEKLFF
TGTGCCAGCAGTTTAGGGACAGGGGTTTCTAATGAAAAACTGTTTTTT
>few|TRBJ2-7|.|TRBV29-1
CSVEVADSRRYEQYF
TGCAGCGTTGAAGTGGCGGACAGTAGGCGCTACGAGCAGTACTTC
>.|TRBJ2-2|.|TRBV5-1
CASSPPGTPDTGELFF
TGCGCCAGCAGCCCTCCCGGGACACCAGACACCGGGGAGCTGTTTTTT
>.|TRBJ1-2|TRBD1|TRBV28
CASSLTLPRDRESYTF
TGTGCCAGCAGTTTGACCCTACCGAGGGACAGGGAGAGCTACACCTTC
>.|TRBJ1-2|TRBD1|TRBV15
CATSIAGGNYGYTF
TGTGCCACCAGCATCGCAGGGGGTAACTATGGCTACACCTTC
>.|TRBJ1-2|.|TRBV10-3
CAIKREPANYGYTF
TGTGCCATCAAACGGGAGCCCGCTAACTATGGCTACACCTTC
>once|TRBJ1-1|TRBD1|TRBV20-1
CSSSGRRGHDTEAFF
TGCAGTTCAAGTGGTCGGAGGGGGCATGACACTGAAGCTTTCTTT
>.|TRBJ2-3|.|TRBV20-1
CSAQYLRDTEGDTQYF
TGCAGTGCCCAATATCTACGAGACACAGAGGGAGATACGCAGTATTTT
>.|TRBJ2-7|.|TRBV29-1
CSVEELAKNIRYF
TGCAGCGTTGAAGAACTAGCCAAAAACATTCGGTACTTC
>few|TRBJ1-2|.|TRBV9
CASSAETDSNYGYTF
TGTGCCAGCAGCGCCGAGACAGATTCTAACTATGGCTACACCTTC
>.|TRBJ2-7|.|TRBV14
CASSQAKTVSYEQYF
TGTGCCAGCAGCCAGGCCAAGACAGTCTCCTACGAGCAGTACTTC
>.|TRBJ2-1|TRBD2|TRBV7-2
CASSLRTSGANEQFF
TGTGCCAGCAGCTTAAGGACTAGCGGAGCTAATGAGCAGTTCTTC
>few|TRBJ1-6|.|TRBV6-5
CASSYLGSSYNSPLHF
TGTGCCAGCAGTTACCTCGGGAGCTCCTATAATTCACCCCTCCACTTT
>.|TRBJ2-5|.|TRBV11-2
CASSLDRGSNVPETQYF
TGTGCCAGCAGCTTAGATAGGGGGTCCAATGTCCCGGAGACCCAGTACTTC
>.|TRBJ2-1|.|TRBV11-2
CASSWLADEQFF
TGTGCCAGCAGCTGGTTAGCGGACGAGCAGTTCTTC
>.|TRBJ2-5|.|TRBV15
CATSRDRVWTQYF
TGTGCCACCAGCAGAGATCGAGTTTGGACCCAGTACTTC
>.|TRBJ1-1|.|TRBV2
CASSEAGSPTEAFF
TGTGCCAGCAGTGAAGCGGGCAGCCCCACTGAAGCTTTCTTT
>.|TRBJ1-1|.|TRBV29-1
CSVVPQGGHTEAFF
TGCAGCGTTGTTCCCCAGGGAGGGCACACTGAAGCTTTCTTT
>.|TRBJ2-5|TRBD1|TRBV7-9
CASSPVTGTGGKETQYF
TGTGCCAGCAGCCCCGTCACCGGGACAGGGGGCAAAGAGACCCAGTACTTC
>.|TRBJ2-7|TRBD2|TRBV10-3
CAISRTSGAYNEQYF
TGTGCCATCAGTAGGACTAGCGGGGCCTACAATGAGCAGTACTTC
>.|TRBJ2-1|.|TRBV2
CASSDMLWGHEQFF
TGTGCCAGCAGTGATATGCTCTGGGGACATGAGCAGTTCTTC
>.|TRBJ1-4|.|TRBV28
CASRTGGTNEKLFF
TGTGCCAGTCGGACGGGGGGAACTAATGAAAAACTGTTTTTT
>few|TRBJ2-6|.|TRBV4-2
CASSQVSGDGANVLTF
TGTGCCAGCAGCCAAGTGTCCGGTGATGGGGCCAACGTCCTGACTTTC
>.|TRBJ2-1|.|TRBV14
CASSPKGGGIVDEQFF
TGTGCCAGCAGCCCCAAGGGGGGGGGAATAGTCGATGAGCAGTTCTTC
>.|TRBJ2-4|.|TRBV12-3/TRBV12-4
CASSPPGGRGAYNIQYF
TGTGCCAGCAGCCCCCCCGGAGGCCGAGGGGCATATAACATTCAGTACTTC
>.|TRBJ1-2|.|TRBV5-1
CASSLGRDNNYGYTF
TGCGCCAGCAGCTTGGGACGGGACAATAACTATGGCTACACCTTC
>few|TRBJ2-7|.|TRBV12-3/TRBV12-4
CASSTSGQSYEQYF
TGTGCCAGTTCTACTTCCGGACAGTCCTACGAGCAGTACTTC
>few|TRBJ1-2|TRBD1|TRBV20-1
CSASRDSYGYTF
TGCAGTGCTAGCCGGGACAGCTATGGCTACACCTTC
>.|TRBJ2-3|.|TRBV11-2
CASSFLPNTQYF
TGTGCCAGCAGCTTTTTGCCCAATACGCAGTATTTT
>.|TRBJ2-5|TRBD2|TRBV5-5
CASSLSAGGPLETQYF
TGTGCCAGCAGCTTAAGCGCGGGGGGGCCCTTAGAGACCCAGTACTTC
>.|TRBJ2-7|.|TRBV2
CASPPDRKVPYEQYF
TGTGCCAGTCCCCCCGACCGAAAGGTACCCTACGAGCAGTACTTC
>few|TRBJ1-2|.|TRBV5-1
CASRLGQGREGYTF
TGCGCCAGCCGCCTGGGTCAGGGGCGGGAAGGCTACACCTTC
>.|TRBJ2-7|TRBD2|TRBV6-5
CASTTTSGGACEQYF
TGTGCCAGCACAACTACTAGCGGGGGGGCGTGCGAGCAGTACTTC
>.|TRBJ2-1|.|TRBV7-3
CASSYSMGEQFF
TGTGCCAGCAGCTATTCTATGGGTGAGCAGTTCTTC
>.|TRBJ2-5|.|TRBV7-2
CASSLENPSRKTQYF
TGTGCCAGCAGCTTAGAAAATCCTAGCCGGAAGACCCAGTACTTC
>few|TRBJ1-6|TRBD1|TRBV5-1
CASSSATGSSPLHF
TGCGCCAGCAGCTCAGCGACAGGGAGTTCACCCCTCCACTTT
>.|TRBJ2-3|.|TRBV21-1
CAFSPQTRDTQYF
TGTGCCTTTAGCCCTCAGACGCGGGATACGCAGTATTTT
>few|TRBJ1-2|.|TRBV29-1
CSVEDVGDGYTF
TGCAGCGTTGAAGATGTGGGCGATGGCTACACCTTC
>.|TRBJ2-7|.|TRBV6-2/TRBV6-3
CASSYSDLGGPYNEQYF
TGTGCCAGCAGTTACTCGGATTTGGGGGGGCCCTACAATGAGCAGTACTTC
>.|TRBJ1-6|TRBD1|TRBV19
CASSRDRGLPLHF
TGTGCCAGTAGTCGGGACAGGGGACTCCCCCTCCACTTT
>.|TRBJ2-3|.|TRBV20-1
CSARLGHLTDTQYF
TGCAGTGCTAGGTTAGGCCACTTAACAGATACGCAGTATTTT
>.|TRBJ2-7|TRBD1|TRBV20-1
CSAPGTGKPYEQYF
TGCAGTGCCCCCGGGACAGGGAAGCCCTACGAGCAGTACTTC
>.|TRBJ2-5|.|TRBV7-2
CASSDYVLETQYF
TGTGCCAGCAGCGACTATGTTCTGGAGACCCAGTACTTC
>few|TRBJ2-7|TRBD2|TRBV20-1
CSANGGTSVTYEQYF
TGCAGTGCTAACGGCGGGACTAGCGTGACCTACGAGCAGTACTTC
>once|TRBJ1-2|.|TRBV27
CASSFSPNYGYTF
TGTGCCAGCAGTTTCAGTCCTAACTATGGCTACACCTTC
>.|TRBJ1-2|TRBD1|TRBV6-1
CASSEAGTGGRSYGYTF
TGTGCCAGCAGTGAAGCTGGGACAGGGGGGCGATCATATGGCTACACCTTC